The 12 T cell receptor beta chains presented below share a single source sample, sequenced in a study of cytomegalovirus exposure and HLA in healthy donors. Amplification used 60 Vbeta primers and 13 Jbeta primers. Some clones are missing from TCRdb's copy, which holds only in-frame ones; the method was immunoSEQ multiplex PCR. The table records 70,000 to 90,000 clones, over 60% of them present only once. Material for sequencing was PBMCs. The origin of the receptors is a male donor in good health and CMV-seropositive.

The rearrangement joins TRBV5-4 to TRBJ2-5, with TRBD2 matching 11 bases. J was trimmed by 5 bases and V by 0 bases; bases with no gene match: 3. Germline V gene lookup returns CDR1 SGHNT and CDR2 YYREEE (reference sequence). The CDR3 is made up of 15 amino acids. The CDR3 spells CASSLAGTSGETQYF. DNA of the CDR3: TGTGCCAGCAGCTTGGCCGGGACTAGCGGCGAGACCCAGTACTTC.

The chain combines TRBV7-2 with TRBJ2-3, with D tentatively TRBD2 (6 bases). CDR3 length: 15 residues. V lost 3 bases to trimming and J lost 3 bases, with 13 bases between them. From germline, CDR1 is SGHTA and CDR2 FQGNSA. This CDR3 is CASSFTGLRTDTQYF. The CDR3 nucleotides read TGTGCCAGCAGCTTTACGGGACTCCGAACAGATACGCAGTATTTT. Full variable domain (remainder filled in from reference TRBV7-2 and TRBJ2-3): GAGVSQSPSNKVTEKGKDVELRCDPISGHTALYWYRQSLGQGLEFLIYFQGNSAPDKSGLPSDRFSAERTGGSVSTLTIQRTQQEDSAVYLCASSFTGLRTDTQYFGPGTRLTVL.

The J gene is TRBJ1-1, the V gene TRBV29-1; 10 bases fit TRBD1. Germline V CDR1 and CDR2: SQVTM, ANQGSEA. J gave up 4 bases and V 7 bases, and 6 bases lay outside the gene matches. The CDR3 runs to 13 residues. Here the CDR3 reads CSAGTGVSTEAFF. In nucleotides, the CDR3 is TGCAGCGCCGGGACAGGGGTTAGCACTGAAGCTTTCTTT.

The CDR3 loop reads CASSPPLAPDTQYF. Written as DNA, the CDR3 is TGTGCCAGCTCACCACCATTAGCCCCAGATACGCAGTATTTT. The genes are TRBV18 and TRBJ2-3; no reliable D call. The CDR3 loop spans 14 amino acids. Trimming cost V 0 bases and J 4 bases, with 8 bases left between them. Germline-derived CDR1 and CDR2 are KGHSH and LQKENI.

This chain uses TRBV27 with TRBJ2-3; D may be TRBD2 (5 bases). This CDR3 is 15 amino acids long. V shed 7 bases and J shed 1 base, with 15 bases lying between them. CDR1 and CDR2 (germline): MNHEY, SMNVEV (reference sequence). The CDR3 DNA is TGTGCCAGCACCTTACGAGGGATAGGCACAGATACGCAGTATTTT. This sequence encodes CASTLRGIGTDTQYF.

The count of this clone is one. The chain links TRBV28 to TRBJ1-5; unclear D gene. CDR3 length: 15 residues. In germline, CDR1 is MDHEN, CDR2 SYDVKM. V lost 6 bases and J lost 2, with 14 bases in between. CDR3 residues: CASRRRSFGNQPQHF. For the CDR3, the DNA is TGTGCCAGCAGGCGCAGGTCTTTTGGCAATCAGCCCCAGCATTTT.

The chain carries TRBV18 and TRBJ1-5; no reliable D call. The CDR3 covers 17 residues. CDR1 is KGHSH, CDR2 LQKENI, per germline. V was pared by 1 base and J by 2 bases, with 15 bases between. The CDR3 spells CASSPLEGSLGNQPQHF. CDR3 nucleotides: TGTGCCAGCTCACCACTCGAGGGAAGTCTGGGCAATCAGCCCCAGCATTTT.

This clone was seen a few times. The gene calls are TRBV27 and TRBJ1-2; 9 bases fit TRBD1. The J segment lost 6 bases and the V segment lost 4 bases, leaving 6 bases of the junction unmatched. The CDR3 totals 14 residues. Germline values: CDR1 MNHEY, CDR2 SMNVEV (reference sequence). This CDR3 reads CASSSRDRVDGYTF. CDR3 in DNA: TGTGCCAGCAGTTCGCGGGACAGGGTCGATGGCTACACCTTC.

The chain links TRBV5-1 to TRBJ2-5; 9 bases agree with TRBD1. V trimming: 6 bases; J trimming: 5 bases; junction bases outside the gene matches: 5. Germline assignment: CDR1 SGHRS and CDR2 YFSETQ. The length of the CDR3 is 13 residues. CDR3 in amino acids: CASTHRGLETQYF. DNA for the CDR3: TGCGCCAGCACTCACAGGGGGCTGGAGACCCAGTACTTC.

The V call is TRBV30, the J call TRBJ1-5, with TRBD1 matching over 7 bases. V lost 0 bases to trimming and J lost 4 bases; unmatched junction nucleotides: 6. The V gene's germline CDR1 is GTSNPN and CDR2 SVGIG (reference sequence). The CDR3 runs to 15 residues. DNA of the CDR3: TGTGCCTGGAGTGTAGGTGGGACAGCTAATCAGCCCCAGCATTTT. Encoded protein: CAWSVGGTANQPQHF.

This clone was observed a few times. The V and J genes are TRBV6-1 and TRBJ2-6, with 12 bases aligning to TRBD1. Trimming removed 2 bases from V and 0 bases from J; junction bases left unmatched: 5. This CDR3 has 19 amino acids. CDR1 is MNHNS and CDR2 is SASEGT in the germline V gene. The CDR3 region has the DNA TGTGCCAGCAGTGAAAGGGGACAGGGGGCTCTCTCTGGGGCCAACGTCCTGACTTTC. Its translation: CASSERGQGALSGANVLTF.

The V call is TRBV10-3, the J call TRBJ2-7; TRBD1 matches at 11 bases. Trimming cost V 3 bases and J 2 bases; bases outside gene matches: 3. This CDR3 is built from 15 residues. CDR1 and CDR2 (germline): ENHRY, SYGVKD. The CDR3 DNA sequence: TGTGCCATCAGTGAAGGGACAGGGGGAACCTACGAGCAGTACTTC. Its protein is CAISEGTGGTYEQYF.